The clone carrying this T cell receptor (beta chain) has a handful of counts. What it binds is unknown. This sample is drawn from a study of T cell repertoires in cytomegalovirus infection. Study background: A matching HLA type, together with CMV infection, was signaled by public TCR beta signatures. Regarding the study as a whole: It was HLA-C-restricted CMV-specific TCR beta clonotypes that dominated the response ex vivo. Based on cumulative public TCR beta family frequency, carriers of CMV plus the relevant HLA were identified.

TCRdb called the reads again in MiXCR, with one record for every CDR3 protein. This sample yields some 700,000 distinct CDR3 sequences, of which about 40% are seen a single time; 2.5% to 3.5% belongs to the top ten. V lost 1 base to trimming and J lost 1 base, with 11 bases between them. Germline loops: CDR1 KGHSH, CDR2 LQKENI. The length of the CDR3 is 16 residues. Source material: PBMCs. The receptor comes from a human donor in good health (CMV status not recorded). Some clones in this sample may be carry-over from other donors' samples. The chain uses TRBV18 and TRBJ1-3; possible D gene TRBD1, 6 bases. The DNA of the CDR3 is TGTGCCAGCTCACCACTCCAGGGGATGTCTGGAAACACCATATATTTT. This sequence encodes CASSPLQGMSGNTIYF.